The present T cell receptor beta chain was sequenced within a study of blood T cell repertoires in COVID-19. Study context: The United States, Italy and Spain supplied acute and convalescent COVID-19 samples. Sources were T cells, B-cell-depleted T cells, or PBMCs; the material itself was cDNA or gDNA.

Germline CDR1 is SSHAT and CDR2 is FNYEAQ (reference sequence). CDR3 length equals 15 residues. The V end lost 5 bases, the J end lost 3 bases, and 15 bases lay between the germline ends. Original methodology: Reference gene primer amplification in the assay estimated nucleated cell counts. Method: immunoSEQ multiplex PCR; TCRdb's copy keeps in-frame clones and lacks some. V, J and clone size are those of that table, while D and trimming were read from the DNA. In the table there are approximately 72,000 clones, about 89% of which are singletons. The rearrangement links TRBV7-7 to TRBJ2-3; the D gene is possibly TRBD2 (5 bases). What was sequenced was peripheral blood. This sequence originates from a woman aged 55-75 years with acute or convalescent COVID-19. The CDR3 here is CASSPSGFGTDTQYF. The CDR3 bases are TGTGCCAGCAGCCCCTCGGGGTTCGGGACAGATACGCAGTATTTT.